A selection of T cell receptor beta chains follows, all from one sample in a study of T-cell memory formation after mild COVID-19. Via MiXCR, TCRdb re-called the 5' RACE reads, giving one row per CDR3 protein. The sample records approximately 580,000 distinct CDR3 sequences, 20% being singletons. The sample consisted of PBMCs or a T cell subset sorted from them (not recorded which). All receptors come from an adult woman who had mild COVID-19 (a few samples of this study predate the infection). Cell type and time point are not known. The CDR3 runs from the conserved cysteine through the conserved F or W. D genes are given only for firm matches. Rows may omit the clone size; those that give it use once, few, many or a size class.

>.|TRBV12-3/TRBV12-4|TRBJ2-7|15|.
TGTGCCAGCAGTTTAATCCTTGGGACACGCTACGAGCAGTACTTC
CASSLILGTRYEQYF
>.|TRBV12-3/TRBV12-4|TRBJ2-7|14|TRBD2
TGTGCCAGCAGTTTAAGGGGACTAGCAGGGGAGCAGTACTTC
CASSLRGLAGEQYF
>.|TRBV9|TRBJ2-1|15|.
TGTGCCAGCAGCGTAGATCGAGCTGTATACAATGAGCAGTTCTTC
CASSVDRAVYNEQFF
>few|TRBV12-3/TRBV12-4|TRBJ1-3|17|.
TGTGCCAGCAGCCAGGGTCTTGGGGCATTCTCTGGAAACACCATATATTTT
CASSQGLGAFSGNTIYF
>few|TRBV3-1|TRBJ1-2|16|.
TGTGCCAGCAGCCTACGTGCAGGAGCGGTGAACTATGGCTACACCTTC
CASSLRAGAVNYGYTF
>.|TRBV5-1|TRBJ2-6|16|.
TGCGCCAGCGAGTTCACCCCAGGGTCAGGGGCCAACGTCCTGACTTTC
CASEFTPGSGANVLTF
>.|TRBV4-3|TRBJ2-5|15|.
TGCGCCAGCAGCCAAGACAGGGTACGTCCAGAGACCCAGTACTTC
CASSQDRVRPETQYF
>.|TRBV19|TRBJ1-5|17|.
TGTGCCAGTAGTATTACTCAGGGGCAAGATAGCAATCAGCCCCAGCATTTT
CASSITQGQDSNQPQHF
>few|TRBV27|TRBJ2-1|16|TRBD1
TGTGCCAGCAGTTTACCACCGGGACAGGGGAACAATGAGCAGTTCTTC
CASSLPPGQGNNEQFF
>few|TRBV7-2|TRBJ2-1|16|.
TGTGCCAGCAGCGCCCTCGGGCGGGGCTCCTACAATGAGCAGTTCTTC
CASSALGRGSYNEQFF